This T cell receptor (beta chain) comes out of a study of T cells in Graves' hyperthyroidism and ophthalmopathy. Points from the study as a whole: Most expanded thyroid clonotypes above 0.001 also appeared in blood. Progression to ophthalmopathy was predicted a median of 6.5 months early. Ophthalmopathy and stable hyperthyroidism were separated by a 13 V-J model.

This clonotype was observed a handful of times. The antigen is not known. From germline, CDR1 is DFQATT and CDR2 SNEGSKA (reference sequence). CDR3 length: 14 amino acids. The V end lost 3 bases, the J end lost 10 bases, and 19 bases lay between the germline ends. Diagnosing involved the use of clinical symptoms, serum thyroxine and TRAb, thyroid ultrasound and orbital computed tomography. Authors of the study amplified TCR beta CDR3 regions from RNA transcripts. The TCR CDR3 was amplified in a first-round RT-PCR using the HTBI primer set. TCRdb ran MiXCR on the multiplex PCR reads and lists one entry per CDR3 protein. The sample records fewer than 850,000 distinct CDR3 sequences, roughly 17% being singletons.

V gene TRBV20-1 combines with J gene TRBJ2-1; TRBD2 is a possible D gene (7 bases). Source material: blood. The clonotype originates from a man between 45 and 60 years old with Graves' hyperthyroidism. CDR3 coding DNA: TGCAGTGCTAGTGGGGGGAGGGGGTTGGGAGAGCAGTTCTTC. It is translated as CSASGGRGLGEQFF.